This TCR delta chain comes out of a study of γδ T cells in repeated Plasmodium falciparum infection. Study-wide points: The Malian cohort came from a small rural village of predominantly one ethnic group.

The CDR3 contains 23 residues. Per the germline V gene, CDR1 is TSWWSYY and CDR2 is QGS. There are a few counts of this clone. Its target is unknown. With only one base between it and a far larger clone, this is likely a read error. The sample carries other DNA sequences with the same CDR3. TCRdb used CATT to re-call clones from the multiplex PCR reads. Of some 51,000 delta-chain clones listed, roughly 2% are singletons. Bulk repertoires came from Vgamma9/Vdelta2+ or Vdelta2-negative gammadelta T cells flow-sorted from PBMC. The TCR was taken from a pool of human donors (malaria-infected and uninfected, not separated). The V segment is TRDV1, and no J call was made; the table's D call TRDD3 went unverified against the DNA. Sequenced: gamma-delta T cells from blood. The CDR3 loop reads CALGEGSFPSFVLGDGYTDKLIF. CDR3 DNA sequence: TGTGCTCTTGGGGAAGGTTCTTTCCCTTCGTTCGTACTGGGGGATGGATACACCGATAAACTCATTTTT.